One and the same sample provided the 16 T cell receptor beta chains below, sequenced in a study of cytomegalovirus exposure and HLA in healthy donors (dated by TCRdb to about 2017). The library was obtained by the immunoSEQ multiplex PCR assay. For the multiplex PCR, a mixture combining 60 forward primers for TCR Vbeta segments and 13 reverse primers for TCR Jbeta segments was used. In its TCRdb copy, this immuneACCESS table keeps in-frame sequences only and misses some clones. Where compared with another copy, unresolved V genes explain less than half of these, and the others have no known cause. The sample table contains about 86,000 clones; only one count was recorded for around 80% of them. The ten top clones hold just under 2.5% of the sample. The sequenced sample was PBMCs. All receptors derive from a male donor in good health and CMV-seropositive.

This chain connects TRBV29-1 to TRBJ2-1; D is ambiguous. This CDR3 comprises 14 residues. Germline values: CDR1 SQVTM, CDR2 ANQGSEA. V dropped 3 bases and J dropped 5 bases, with 14 bases sitting between them. CDR3 amino acids: CSVDKGAGDNEQFF. CDR3 DNA sequence: TGCAGCGTTGATAAAGGTGCCGGAGACAATGAGCAGTTCTTC.

This rearrangement joins TRBV2 to TRBJ1-2; weak D call: TRBD1 (5 bases). Trimming removed 5 bases at V and 11 bases at J, with 15 bases between. This CDR3 region has 12 residues. Germline V gene sequence: CDR1 SNHLY, CDR2 FYNNEI. The CDR3 region has the DNA TGTGCCAGCAGTTTACAGGAGCTGGGGTACACCTTC. Its protein product is CASSLQELGYTF.

The chain employs TRBV28 and TRBJ2-7, with 8 bases identical to TRBD1. The V segment lost 7 bases and the J segment 1 base; nucleotides outside the gene matches: 6. This CDR3 is built from 14 residues. Per germline, CDR1 MDHEN and CDR2 SYDVKM. CDR3 coding DNA: TGTGCCAGCAAACGGGACAGGTTATCCTACGAGCAGTACTTC. Its protein product is CASKRDRLSYEQYF.

This rearrangement joins TRBV27 to TRBJ2-3; D is possibly TRBD1 (6 bases). There are 16 residues in the CDR3. V lost 5 bases and J 8 bases, leaving 23 bases between the germline ends. CDR1 is MNHEY, CDR2 SMNVEV, per germline (reference sequence). CDR3 nucleotides: TGTGCCAGCAGTCGGCGTTGGGGGCTCCAAAACACTACGCAGTATTTT. It translates to CASSRRWGLQNTTQYF.

This chain joins TRBV15 and TRBJ1-2; tentative D call: TRBD1 (5 bases). The CDR3 runs to 15 residues. V lost 0 bases, J lost 7 bases, and 15 bases lay in between. Germline V gene sequence: CDR1 LNHNV, CDR2 YYDKDF (reference sequence). In DNA form, the CDR3 reads TGTGCCACCAGCAGAGAAATAGGTCAGGGCCTTGGCTACACCTTC. This gives the protein CATSREIGQGLGYTF.

V is TRBV27 and J is TRBJ2-2, with TRBD2 matching 10 bases. The V gene end was trimmed by 4 bases and the J gene end by 7 bases; junction bases not matched to a gene: 12. Germline CDR1 is MNHEY and CDR2 is SMNVEV (reference sequence). The CDR3 contains 17 residues. The CDR3 region is CASSSILAGVDVGELFF. CDR3 sequence (DNA): TGTGCCAGCAGTTCGATTCTAGCGGGAGTCGATGTCGGGGAGCTGTTTTTT.

The chain employs TRBV6-5 and TRBJ2-5, with D unresolved. The germline CDR1 and CDR2 sequences are MNHEY and SVGAGI. The CDR3 sequence is 14 residues long. V was pared by 0 bases and J by 2 bases, with 7 bases between. The CDR3: CASSYSRLQETQYF. CDR3 nucleotides: TGTGCCAGCAGTTACTCCCGTCTTCAAGAGACCCAGTACTTC.

CDR3 sequence (DNA): TGTGCCAGCAGCTCCACTGAACTAGCGGGAGGGACGGAGACCCAGTACTTC. It yields the protein CASSSTELAGGTETQYF. The rearrangement links TRBV13 to TRBJ2-5; 13 bases map to TRBD2. Germline V gene sequence: CDR1 PRHDT, CDR2 FYEKMQ (reference sequence). V lost 4 bases to trimming and J lost 5 bases; unmatched junction nucleotides: 10. The CDR3 covers 17 residues.

V and J are TRBV19 and TRBJ2-7; weak D call: TRBD1 (6 bases). Trimming took off 3 bases at V and 0 bases at J, with 12 bases between the two ends. Germline CDR1 LNHDA, CDR2 SQIVND (reference sequence). The CDR3 runs to 15 residues. The CDR3 DNA is TGTGCCAGTAGTATTGTACAGGGTACCTCCTACGAGCAGTACTTC. As protein: CASSIVQGTSYEQYF.

The chain recombines TRBV5-1 with TRBJ2-5; 7 bases line up with TRBD1. CDR3 length equals 15 residues. Germline loops: CDR1 SGHRS, CDR2 YFSETQ. The junction had 4 bases not matched to a gene; V was cut back by 0 bases and J by 2 bases. In DNA, the CDR3 is TGCGCCAGCAGCTTGGGGACAGGCCCGCAAGAGACCCAGTACTTC. Amino acid sequence: CASSLGTGPQETQYF.

The rearrangement links TRBV7-2 to TRBJ2-1; 9 positions match TRBD1. Germline values: CDR1 SGHTA, CDR2 FQGNSA. V lost 6 bases and J lost 3; bases outside the gene matches: 6. The CDR3 contains 15 residues. The CDR3 coding sequence is TGTGCCAGCAGTCCTAGGACAGGGGACTACAATGAGCAGTTCTTC. The encoded protein is CASSPRTGDYNEQFF.

The V call is TRBV13, the J call TRBJ2-1; TRBD2 aligns across 13 bases. J gave up 9 bases and V 5 bases, and 7 bases lay outside the gene matches. The germline V gene has CDR1 PRHDT and CDR2 FYEKMQ (reference sequence). The CDR3 covers 15 residues. CDR3 amino acids: CASSTRTSGSVEQFF. Written as DNA, the CDR3 is TGTGCCAGCAGCACGAGGACTAGCGGGAGTGTTGAGCAGTTCTTC.

V usage is TRBV7-2 and J usage is TRBJ1-1, with D possibly TRBD1 on 6 matching bases. V lost 7 bases, J lost 4 bases, and 19 bases lay in between. The CDR3 runs to 15 residues. Germline V gene data show CDR1 as SGHTA and CDR2 as FQGNSA. This CDR3 reads CASTPRGAYGTEAFF. DNA of the CDR3: TGTGCCAGCACCCCCCGGGGGGCGTACGGCACTGAAGCTTTCTTT.

The CDR3: CASSLWGGPPHEKLFF. CDR3 bases: TGTGCCAGCAGTTTATGGGGGGGGCCCCCTCATGAAAAACTGTTTTTT. The J gene is TRBJ1-4, the V gene TRBV27; tentative D call: TRBD1 (6 bases). The V gene lost 1 base and the J gene lost 6 bases, with 15 bases spanning the gap. In germline, CDR1 is MNHEY, CDR2 SMNVEV (reference sequence). The CDR3 runs 16 residues.

In this sample, this clone turned up once. The V call is TRBV25-1, the J call TRBJ2-1; 9 bases line up with TRBD2. The trim removed 7 bases at V and 6 bases at J, leaving 4 bases unmatched. This CDR3 is built from 13 residues. Germline V lookup: CDR1 MGHDK, CDR2 SYGVNS. The CDR3 bases are TGTGCCAGCACTAGCGGGACTTCCAATGAGCAGTTCTTC. This gives the protein CASTSGTSNEQFF.

The rearrangement links TRBV28 to TRBJ2-7; tentative D call: TRBD1 (5 bases). Trimming removed 2 bases from V and 2 bases from J, with 10 bases in between. CDR1 and CDR2 (germline): MDHEN, SYDVKM. The CDR3 runs 14 residues. The CDR3 loop reads CASSLLQVTYEQYF. The CDR3 DNA is TGTGCCAGCAGTTTACTACAGGTAACCTACGAGCAGTACTTC.